Listed below are T cell receptor beta chains from one sample, sequenced in a study of blood T cell repertoires in COVID-19. Sequencing was performed with immunoSEQ multiplex PCR; in TCRdb, only in-frame clones are kept and a portion is missing. Here the sample spans around 280,000 clones, around 87% being singletons. Sequencing was performed on PBMCs or T cells enriched from blood (not recorded which). Receptors originate from a woman under 30 with acute COVID-19. Both conserved end residues are part of each CDR3. A D gene is named only where the DNA matches it firmly. Only some rows state a clone size, as once, few, many or a class for expanded clones.

cdr3_aa,cdr3_nt,j_call,d_call,v_call,clone_size
CASSPGTPRGEAFF,TGTGCCAGCAGCCCTGGGACCCCCAGGGGTGAAGCTTTCTTT,TRBJ1-1,NA,TRBV13,NA
CASRGLAGPNTEAFF,TGTGCCAGCAGGGGACTGGCAGGACCGAACACTGAAGCTTTCTTT,TRBJ1-1,NA,TRBV7-8,NA
CASSYWTSGGHNEQFF,TGTGCCAGCAGTTACTGGACTAGCGGAGGGCACAATGAGCAGTTCTTC,TRBJ2-1,TRBD2,TRBV6-5,once
CASSRGTADTSYEQYF,TGTGCCAGCAGCCGTGGGACAGCGGACACATCCTACGAGCAGTACTTC,TRBJ2-7,TRBD1,TRBV5-6,NA
CASITLAGVVDTQYF,TGTGCCAGCATTACACTAGCGGGAGTTGTAGATACGCAGTATTTT,TRBJ2-3,TRBD2,TRBV6-5,NA
CASSPRTSGPWEQYF,TGTGCCAGCAGCCCCAGGACTAGCGGGCCGTGGGAGCAGTACTTC,TRBJ2-7,TRBD2,TRBV7-9,NA
CASSFPGREETQYF,TGTGCCAGCAGCTTTCCAGGGAGGGAAGAGACCCAGTACTTC,TRBJ2-5,TRBD2,TRBV5-4,NA
CASSVDPGTGDDEQYF,TGTGCCAGCAGCGTGGATCCCGGGACAGGGGACGACGAGCAGTACTTC,TRBJ2-7,TRBD1,TRBV9,NA
CASSQTANTGELFF,TGTGCCAGCAGCCAGACAGCGAACACCGGGGAGCTGTTTTTT,TRBJ2-2,NA,TRBV7-9,NA
CASSPIGVKDEQYF,TGTGCCAGCAGTCCTATCGGGGTTAAGGACGAGCAGTACTTC,TRBJ2-7,NA,TRBV27,NA
CASSPDRQTFTEAFF,TGTGCCAGCTCACCCGATAGACAGACCTTCACTGAAGCTTTCTTT,TRBJ1-1,NA,TRBV18,NA
CASSQGLAGGSSYEQYF,TGCGCCAGCAGCCAAGGACTAGCGGGAGGGAGTTCCTACGAGCAGTACTTC,TRBJ2-7,TRBD2,TRBV4-1,NA
CASSDYRGELFF,TGCGCCAGCAGTGACTACAGGGGGGAGCTGTTTTTT,TRBJ2-2,NA,TRBV10-1,NA
CASSFGVQETQYF,TGTGCCAGCAGCTTCGGGGTTCAAGAGACCCAGTACTTC,TRBJ2-5,NA,TRBV5-6,NA
CASTIGSGGGYTF,TGTGCCAGCACCATTGGGTCAGGTGGCGGCTACACCTTC,TRBJ1-2,NA,TRBV5-4,NA
CASGRIANQPQHF,TGTGCCAGCGGAAGGATAGCCAATCAGCCCCAGCATTTT,TRBJ1-5,NA,TRBV6-5,once
CASSRLASNEQFF,TGTGCCAGCAGCCGACTAGCGAGTAATGAGCAGTTCTTC,TRBJ2-1,TRBD2,TRBV7-3,once
CASSGIGLADLNEQFF,TGCGCCAGCAGTGGAATCGGACTAGCGGACCTAAATGAGCAGTTCTTC,TRBJ2-1,TRBD2,TRBV10-1,NA
CASSDGRRYNSPLHF,TGTGCCAGCAGCGACGGACGGAGGTATAATTCACCCCTCCACTTT,TRBJ1-6,NA,TRBV7-2,NA
CASLLQGYTEAFF,TGTGCCAGCCTACTACAGGGGTACACTGAAGCTTTCTTT,TRBJ1-1,TRBD1,TRBV28,NA
CASSLLAGEWDTQYF,TGTGCCAGCAGCCTCCTAGCGGGAGAATGGGATACGCAGTATTTT,TRBJ2-3,TRBD2,TRBV4-2,NA
CASSQEPGQGRTEAFF,TGTGCCAGCAGCCAAGAACCCGGACAGGGGCGGACCGAAGCTTTCTTT,TRBJ1-1,TRBD1,TRBV3-1/TRBV3-2,few
CASSELAGDNEQFF,TGTGCCAGCAGTGAACTAGCGGGAGACAATGAGCAGTTCTTC,TRBJ2-1,TRBD2,TRBV2,NA
CASSDGGGPSNEQFF,TGTGCCAGCAGTGACGGAGGAGGGCCAAGCAATGAGCAGTTCTTC,TRBJ2-1,NA,TRBV6-4,NA
CASSLRVLQGAPTEAFF,TGTGCCAGCAGCTTAAGGGTTTTACAGGGGGCGCCCACTGAAGCTTTCTTT,TRBJ1-1,TRBD1,TRBV7-9,NA
CAWSDGLFNYGYTF,TGTGCCTGGAGTGATGGACTCTTTAACTATGGCTACACCTTC,TRBJ1-2,NA,TRBV30,NA
CASSLSGYGRGQETQYF,TGTGCCAGCAGCTTATCAGGGTACGGGAGGGGGCAGGAGACCCAGTACTTC,TRBJ2-5,NA,TRBV7-9,NA
CASSARDGGVYYGYTF,TGTGCCAGCAGTGCCCGAGATGGGGGCGTTTACTATGGCTACACCTTC,TRBJ1-2,NA,TRBV27,NA
CSGEQETQYF,TGCAGCGGCGAACAAGAGACCCAGTACTTC,TRBJ2-5,NA,TRBV29-1,NA
CASSFSGTGEAFF,TGTGCCAGCAGCTTTTCCGGGACTGGAGAAGCTTTCTTT,TRBJ1-1,NA,TRBV7-9,NA
CAWIGYNEQFF,TGTGCCTGGATCGGTTACAATGAGCAGTTCTTC,TRBJ2-1,NA,TRBV30,NA
CASSTDGQPSSYEQYF,TGTGCCAGTAGTACGGACGGACAGCCGAGCTCCTACGAGCAGTACTTC,TRBJ2-7,NA,TRBV19,NA
CASSLGSRDEQFF,TGTGCCAGCAGTTTAGGTTCGCGGGATGAGCAGTTCTTC,TRBJ2-1,NA,TRBV12-3/TRBV12-4,NA
CASNIGVSYEQYF,TGTGCCAGCAACATAGGGGTTAGCTACGAGCAGTACTTC,TRBJ2-7,NA,TRBV28,NA
CASSWGLAGASGANVLTF,TGTGCCAGCAGCTGGGGACTAGCGGGAGCCTCTGGGGCCAACGTCCTGACTTTC,TRBJ2-6,TRBD2,TRBV7-8,NA
CASSSPGLAGAPSADTQYF,TGTGCCAGCAGCTCTCCGGGACTAGCGGGGGCACCCTCCGCAGATACGCAGTATTTT,TRBJ2-3,TRBD2,TRBV5-5,NA
CATSRGSNEQFF,TGTGCCACCAGTAGGGGCAGCAATGAGCAGTTCTTC,TRBJ2-1,NA,TRBV24-1,NA
CASSREDEQYF,TGTGCCAGCAGCCGGGAGGACGAGCAGTACTTC,TRBJ2-7,TRBD2,TRBV11-2,NA
CASSLDLGSNEQFF,TGTGCCAGCAGCTTAGATCTCGGGTCCAATGAGCAGTTCTTC,TRBJ2-1,NA,TRBV11-2,NA
CASSLAVSSYNEQFF,TGTGCCAGCAGCTTAGCGGTTAGCTCCTACAATGAGCAGTTCTTC,TRBJ2-1,NA,TRBV7-7,NA
CASSLGGLYEQYF,TGTGCCAGTAGTCTCGGGGGACTCTACGAGCAGTACTTC,TRBJ2-7,NA,TRBV19,NA
CASTELSGLSRSFWRTEAFF,TGTGCCAGCACCGAGCTGTCTGGCCTCAGTCGGTCTTTCTGGAGGACTGAAGCTTTCTTT,TRBJ1-1,NA,TRBV7-8,NA
CASRATGVHEQYF,TGTGCCAGCAGGGCGACAGGGGTCCACGAGCAGTACTTC,TRBJ2-7,TRBD1,TRBV28,NA
CAWSTGAGNTIYF,TGTGCCTGGAGTACAGGGGCTGGAAACACCATATATTTT,TRBJ1-3,TRBD1,TRBV30,NA